A single sample is the source of the 5 T cell receptor beta chains below, sequenced in a study of shared clonotypes between healthy human individuals. TCRdb's copy holds only in-frame clones and misses some; the assay was immunoSEQ multiplex PCR. Of about 990,000 clones listed, 75% to 85% are singletons. Sequenced: memory CD4+ T cells from PBMCs. The subset was: CD45RA-negative fraction. The receptors originated from a young man in good health. Some clones in this sample may be carry-over from other donors' samples.

This clone was seen only once. CDR3 in DNA: TGTGCCAGCAGCTTAGCAGGGAACTCGGGCGAGCAGTACTTC. Protein product: CASSLAGNSGEQYF. The rearrangement links TRBV7-2 to TRBJ2-7; D gene ambiguous. The CDR3 covers 14 residues. V lost 0 bases, J lost 6 bases, and 12 bases lay in between. The germline gives CDR1 SGHTA, CDR2 FQGNSA.

The chain links TRBV4-1 to TRBJ2-1; 11 nucleotides agree with TRBD2. The CDR3 is made up of 15 amino acids. The germline CDR1 and CDR2 sequences are MGHRA and YSYEKL. The V segment lost 2 bases and the J segment 9 bases; nucleotides outside the gene matches: 6. CDR3 loop: CASSQPTSGKPEQFF. CDR3 sequence (DNA): TGCGCCAGCAGCCAACCGACTAGCGGGAAACCTGAGCAGTTCTTC.

CDR3 protein: CASSPGASGNTIYF. The CDR3 coding sequence is TGTGCCAGTAGTCCCGGGGCCTCTGGAAACACCATATATTTT. The chain links TRBV19 to TRBJ1-3; D may be TRBD1 (5 bases). Germline-derived CDR1 and CDR2 are LNHDA and SQIVND (reference sequence). The CDR3 sequence is 14 residues long. V was shortened by 5 bases and J by 0 bases, with 8 bases between the two germline ends.

The genes are TRBV5-4 and TRBJ2-1, with 7 bases identical to TRBD2. The CDR3 contains 13 residues. Germline CDR1 and CDR2: SGHNT and YYREEE (reference sequence). V lost 4 bases and J lost 8; bases outside the gene matches: 6. The chain's CDR3 is CASSLPSGDEQFF. The CDR3 DNA sequence: TGTGCCAGCAGCCTCCCTAGCGGCGATGAGCAGTTCTTC.

V and J are TRBV15 and TRBJ2-1; D gene ambiguous. This CDR3 has 11 amino acids. Germline assignment: CDR1 LNHNV and CDR2 YYDKDF (reference sequence). Trimming took 4 bases from V and 3 from J, leaving 1 base between them. CDR3 region: CATSNYNEQFF. The CDR3 DNA reads as TGTGCCACCAGCAACTACAATGAGCAGTTCTTC. Full variable domain (missing parts from reference TRBV15 and TRBJ2-1): DAMVIQNPRYQVTQFGKPVTLSCSQTLNHNVMYWYQQKSSQAPKLLFHYYDKDFNNEADTPDNFQSRRPNTSFCFLDIRSPGLGDTAMYLCATSNYNEQFFGPGTRLTVL.